This T cell receptor (beta chain) was sequenced during a study of T cell responses to AZD1222 COVID-19 vaccine. The study, taken as a whole, reports: Most donors were white British and more were female, and clonal diversity was possibly underestimated. Repertoires were sampled only after the peak T cell response.

On this clone itself: Its antigen is not known.

The V gene lost 1 base and the J gene lost 2 bases, with 5 bases spanning the gap. Germline V gene lookup returns CDR1 LGHDT and CDR2 YNNKEL (reference sequence). CDR3 size: 13 residues. The assay was immunoSEQ multiplex PCR, and TCRdb's table has in-frame clones only and misses some. The top ten clones hold approximately 14% of a sample with over 45,000 clones, more than 80% of them seen once. Specimen: peripheral blood, collected 28 days after the second AZD1222 dose. The sequence derives from an adult who received the AZD1222 COVID-19 vaccine. This chain joins TRBV3-1 (or the pseudogene TRBV3-2) and TRBJ1-2; D gene unclear. The CDR3 nucleotides are TGTGCCAGCAGCCAAGTAGCGAACTATGGCTACACCTTC. It translates to CASSQVANYGYTF.